The sequence of this T cell receptor (beta chain) was determined in a study of cytomegalovirus exposure and HLA in healthy donors. Study-level background: A prior analysis found 100 million to 140 million unique TCR beta sequences from around 190 million T cells. General study results and limits: Accurate prediction of HLA-A and HLA-B alleles (for most subjects) was reportedly achieved from TCR beta sequences.

Trimming at V came to 5 bases and at J to 7 bases, leaving 11 bases not matched to a gene. This CDR3 has 15 amino acids. Per germline, CDR1 SGHVS and CDR2 FNYEAQ. Notes on this clone: As yet, its antigen is unknown.

PCR involved 60 Vbeta and 13 Jbeta primers. Some clones are missing from TCRdb's copy, which holds only in-frame ones; the method was immunoSEQ multiplex PCR. Among under 200,000 clones listed, 79% were seen once. The chain has TRBV7-6 and TRBJ1-2; 9 bases align to TRBD1. The origin of this receptor is a woman between 40 and 55 years old in good health and CMV-seronegative. Sequencing was carried out using PBMCs. CDR3 sequence: CASSTFRDRESGYTF. CDR3 nucleotides: TGTGCCAGCAGCACGTTCCGGGACAGGGAGAGTGGCTACACCTTC.